One and the same sample provided the 19 T cell receptor beta chains below, sequenced in a study of OX40 agonist ivuxolimab in advanced cancers. Measured with immunoSEQ multiplex PCR; TCRdb has only the in-frame clones, and not every one. The profile shows tens of thousands of clones, about 81% of them singletons. The source was CD4+ or CD8+ T cells sorted from blood, collected in a trial of the OX40 agonist ivuxolimab. These receptors originate from an adult with an advanced solid tumor such as melanoma, head and neck, liver or kidney cancer.

This sequence joins TRBV7-6 and TRBJ2-7; tentatively, D is TRBD1 (6 bases). CDR1 is SGHVS and CDR2 is FNYEAQ in the germline V gene. The germline V and J ends were trimmed by 4 bases and 7 bases, with 23 bases remaining between them. The CDR3 sequence is 16 residues long. The CDR3 loop reads CASSSWTVNDPREQYF. CDR3 nucleotides: TGTGCCAGCAGCTCCTGGACAGTGAATGACCCGAGGGAGCAGTACTTC.

The chain links TRBV5-5 to TRBJ1-6; D is ambiguous. Trimming cost V 0 bases and J 4 bases, with 8 bases left between them. The CDR3 length is 15 residues. CDR1 SGHKS and CDR2 YYEKEE come from the germline V gene (reference sequence). The CDR3 here is CASSLDSYYNSPLHF. In DNA, the CDR3 is TGTGCCAGCAGCTTGGACAGCTATTATAATTCACCCCTCCACTTT.

Regarding this clone: Other nucleotide sequences in the sample specify the same CDR3. The V call is TRBV9, the J call TRBJ2-3; possibly TRBD2 for D (5 bases). With 0 bases removed from V and 1 base from J, the gap between germline ends came to 9 bases. The length of the CDR3 is 15 residues. Germline V gives CDR1 SGDLS, CDR2 YYNGEE. The CDR3 region is CASSVAAGGTDTQYF. Here the CDR3 DNA reads TGTGCCAGCAGCGTAGCGGCGGGTGGCACAGATACGCAGTATTTT.

This chain uses TRBV5-1 with TRBJ2-7, with D perhaps matching TRBD2 (5 bases). The ends were cut back, 3 bases at V and 4 bases at J, with 8 bases in the middle. From germline, CDR1 is SGHRS and CDR2 YFSETQ. This CDR3 spans 12 amino acids. The CDR3 sequence: CASSYTGYEQYF. DNA of the CDR3: TGCGCCAGCAGCTATACGGGGTACGAGCAGTACTTC.

The genes are TRBV27 and TRBJ1-1; D ambiguous. V shed 3 bases and J shed 7 bases, with 6 bases lying between them. CDR3 length equals 11 residues. Germline V gene lookup returns CDR1 MNHEY and CDR2 SMNVEV (reference sequence). CDR3 residues: CASSLGSEAFF. The CDR3 bases are TGTGCCAGCAGTTTGGGGAGTGAAGCTTTCTTT.

The rearrangement joins TRBV5-1 to TRBJ1-5; D is uncertain. The V gene's germline CDR1 is SGHRS and CDR2 YFSETQ. The V end lost 0 bases, the J end lost 0 bases, and 7 bases lay between the germline ends. The CDR3 sequence is 15 residues long. CDR3 sequence (DNA): TGCGCCAGCAGCTTGGGGTGGAATAGCAATCAGCCCCAGCATTTT. Residues: CASSLGWNSNQPQHF.

The chain is built from TRBV9 and TRBJ1-1; possible D gene TRBD1, 6 bases. CDR1 and CDR2 from the germline V gene are SGDLS and YYNGEE. V shed 0 bases and J shed 8 bases, with 11 bases lying between them. There are 13 residues in the CDR3. In DNA, the CDR3 is TGTGCCAGCAGCGTAGATGGGGGGCCGGAAGCTTTCTTT. Translated: CASSVDGGPEAFF.

This clone appeared a single time. The V and J genes are TRBV7-9 and TRBJ1-5; D is perhaps TRBD1 (6 bases). V lost 5 bases to trimming and J lost 5 bases, with 13 bases between them. There are 14 residues in the CDR3. Looked up from germline, CDR1 is SEHNR and CDR2 is FQNEAQ (reference sequence). The CDR3, as DNA: TGTGCCAGCAGCCTTCCGGGGGGCCATCAGCCCCAGCATTTT. This encodes CASSLPGGHQPQHF.

The genes are TRBV5-8 and TRBJ2-1; unclear D gene. The CDR3 consists of 12 residues. Germline V CDR1 and CDR2: SGHTS, YDEGEE. V was shortened by 3 bases and J by 5 bases, with 6 bases between the two germline ends. The CDR3 protein is CASSYTNNEQFF. For the CDR3, the DNA is TGTGCCAGCAGCTATACTAACAATGAGCAGTTCTTC.

This rearrangement joins TRBV27 to TRBJ1-2; TRBD1 agrees at 8 bases. V lost 6 bases and J lost 7; bases outside the gene matches: 13. The germline gives CDR1 MNHEY, CDR2 SMNVEV (reference sequence). The CDR3 totals 15 residues. The CDR3 nucleotides are TGTGCCAGCAGGCCCCTGGGGCAGGGGGCAGGTGGCTACACCTTC. Protein: CASRPLGQGAGGYTF.

The chain carries TRBV5-6 and TRBJ2-2; 11 bases agree with TRBD2. Germline trimming cut 0 bases from V and 3 bases from J; bases unmatched to any gene: 4. The CDR3 covers 17 residues. Germline assignment: CDR1 SGHDT and CDR2 YYEEEE. The CDR3 DNA is TGTGCCAGCAGCTTGGATATAGCGGGAGGGTACACCGGGGAGCTGTTTTTT. Amino acid sequence: CASSLDIAGGYTGELFF. Using reference TRBV5-6 and TRBJ2-2 for the parts outside the CDR3, the full variable domain is DAGVTQSPTHLIKTRGQQVTLRCSPKSGHDTVSWYQQALGQGPQFIFQYYEEEERQRGNFPDRFSGHQFPNYSSELNVNALLLGDSALYLCASSLDIAGGYTGELFFGEGSRLTVL.

Only one count was recorded for this clone. The J gene is TRBJ1-4, the V gene TRBV11-3, with D tentatively TRBD1 (5 bases). Per the germline V gene, CDR1 is SGHNT and CDR2 is YENEEA. Between the trimmed V and J ends, which lost 5 bases and 5 bases, there was a span of 12 bases. CDR3 size: 14 residues. The CDR3, as DNA: TGTGCCAGCAGCCTTGGGACGGTAAATGAAAAACTGTTTTTT. This codes for CASSLGTVNEKLFF.

This chain joins TRBV4-1 and TRBJ2-2; maybe TRBD1 (7 bases). Per germline, CDR1 MGHRA and CDR2 YSYEKL. CDR3 size: 13 residues. Trimming took 7 bases from V and 4 from J, leaving 10 bases between them. Here the CDR3 DNA reads TGCGCCAGCACAGGGGGGACCACCGGGGAGCTGTTTTTT. Protein sequence: CASTGGTTGELFF.

With respect to this clone: In the same sample, other DNA sequences code for this CDR3. The genes are TRBV13 and TRBJ2-3; 9 bases align to TRBD1. With V trimmed by 5 bases and J by 2 bases, 8 bases remained unmatched. Germline CDR1 PRHDT, CDR2 FYEKMQ (reference sequence). CDR3 size: 16 residues. Here the CDR3 DNA reads TGTGCCAGCAGCAATAGGGACAGGGACCCCACAGATACGCAGTATTTT. This encodes CASSNRDRDPTDTQYF.

The chain recombines TRBV10-1 with TRBJ2-1; TRBD1 might be the D (6 bases). Trimming cost V 4 bases and J 4 bases, with 17 bases left between them. CDR3 length: 16 residues. The germline CDR1 and CDR2 sequences are WNHNN and SYGVQD (reference sequence). CDR3 loop: CASSAKQGTPYNEQFF. For the CDR3, the DNA is TGCGCCAGCAGTGCAAAACAGGGTACCCCTTACAATGAGCAGTTCTTC.

Only one count was recorded for this clone. The chain employs TRBV5-4 and TRBJ2-7, with 7 bases aligning to TRBD2. The CDR3 contains 15 residues. Germline CDR1 is SGHNT and CDR2 is YYREEE (reference sequence). V shed 4 bases, J shed 5 bases, and the junction held 12 bases outside the gene matches. The CDR3 reads CASSLGGGRLNEQYF. For the CDR3, the DNA is TGTGCCAGCAGCCTCGGGGGAGGGCGTTTGAACGAGCAGTACTTC.

The genes are TRBV5-6 and TRBJ2-7; TRBD1 is a possible D gene (6 bases). In germline, CDR1 is SGHDT, CDR2 YYEEEE. This CDR3 has 11 amino acids. V gave up 5 bases and J gave up 7 bases, with 10 bases separating them. The CDR3 region is CASRQGGEQYF. In DNA, the CDR3 is TGTGCCAGCAGACAGGGCGGGGAGCAGTACTTC.

The chain links TRBV6-1 to TRBJ1-1; TRBD1 is a possible D gene (5 bases). Germline values: CDR1 MNHNS, CDR2 SASEGT. The CDR3 has 15 residues. The V end lost 5 bases, the J end lost 1 base, and 14 bases lay between the germline ends. Written as DNA, the CDR3 is TGTGCCAGCAGTAACACACGGGGCCCGAACACTGAAGCTTTCTTT. This sequence encodes CASSNTRGPNTEAFF.

The CDR3 DNA reads as TGCAGCGTTGAAGATCCGGACAGCACAGATACGCAGTATTTT. Translation: CSVEDPDSTDTQYF. This sequence joins TRBV29-1 and TRBJ2-3; D gene ambiguous. Trimming took off 0 bases at V and 0 bases at J, with 7 bases between the two ends. The CDR3 has 14 amino acids. Germline V gene data show CDR1 as SQVTM and CDR2 as ANQGSEA.